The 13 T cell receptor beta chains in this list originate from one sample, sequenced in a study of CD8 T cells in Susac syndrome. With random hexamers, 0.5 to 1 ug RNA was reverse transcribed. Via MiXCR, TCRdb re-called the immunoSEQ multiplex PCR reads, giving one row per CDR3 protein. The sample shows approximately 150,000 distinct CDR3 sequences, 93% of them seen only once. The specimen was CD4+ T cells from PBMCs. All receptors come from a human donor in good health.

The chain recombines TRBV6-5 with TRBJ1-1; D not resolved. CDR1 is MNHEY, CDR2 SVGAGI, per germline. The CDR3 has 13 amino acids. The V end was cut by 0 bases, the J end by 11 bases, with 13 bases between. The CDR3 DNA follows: TGTGCCAGCAGTTACTCGGGCAGGAGTGAGGCTTTCTTT. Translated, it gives CASSYSGRSEAFF.

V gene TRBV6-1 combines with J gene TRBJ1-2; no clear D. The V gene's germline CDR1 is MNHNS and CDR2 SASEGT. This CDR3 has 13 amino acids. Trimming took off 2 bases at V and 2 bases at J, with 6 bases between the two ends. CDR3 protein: CASSETTNYGYTF. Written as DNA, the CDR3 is TGTGCCAGCAGTGAAACCACAAACTATGGCTACACCTTC.

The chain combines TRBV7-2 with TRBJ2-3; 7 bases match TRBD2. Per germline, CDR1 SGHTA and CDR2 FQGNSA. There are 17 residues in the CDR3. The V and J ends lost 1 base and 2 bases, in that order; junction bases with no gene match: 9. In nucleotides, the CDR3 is TGTGCCAGCAGCTTAGAATCGAGCGGGGCGTTCACAGATACGCAGTATTTT. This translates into CASSLESSGAFTDTQYF. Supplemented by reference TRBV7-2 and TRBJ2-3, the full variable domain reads GAGVSQSPSNKVTEKGKDVELRCDPISGHTALYWYRQSLGQGLEFLIYFQGNSAPDKSGLPSDRFSAERTGGSVSTLTIQRTQQEDSAVYLCASSLESSGAFTDTQYFGPGTRLTVL.

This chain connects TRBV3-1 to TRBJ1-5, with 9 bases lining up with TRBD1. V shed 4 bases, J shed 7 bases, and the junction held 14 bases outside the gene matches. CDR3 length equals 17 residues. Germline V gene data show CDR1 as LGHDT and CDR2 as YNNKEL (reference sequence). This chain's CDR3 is CASSRGTGSRADQPQHF. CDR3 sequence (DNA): TGTGCCAGCAGCCGGGGGACAGGGTCAAGGGCCGACCAGCCCCAGCATTTT.

The CDR3 DNA is TGTGCCAGCAGCTTAGTAGTAGGATTAGGGGAGCTGTTTTTT. This translates into CASSLVVGLGELFF. The chain combines TRBV11-2 with TRBJ2-2; D ambiguous. Trimming removed 1 base at V and 8 bases at J, with 11 bases between. The CDR3 has 14 residues. The germline gives CDR1 SGHAT, CDR2 FQNNGV.

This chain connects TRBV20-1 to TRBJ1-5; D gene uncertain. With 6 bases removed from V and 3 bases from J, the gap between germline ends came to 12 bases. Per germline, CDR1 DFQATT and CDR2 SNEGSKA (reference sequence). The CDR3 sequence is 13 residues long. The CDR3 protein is CSAVPGPNQPQHF. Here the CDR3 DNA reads TGCAGTGCCGTGCCCGGGCCCAATCAGCCCCAGCATTTT.

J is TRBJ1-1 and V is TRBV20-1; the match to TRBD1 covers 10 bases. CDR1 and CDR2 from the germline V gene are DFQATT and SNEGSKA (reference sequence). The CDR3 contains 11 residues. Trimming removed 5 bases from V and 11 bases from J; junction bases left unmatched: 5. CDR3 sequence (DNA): TGCAGTGCTGGGACGGACAGGGGGGCTTTCTTT. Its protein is CSAGTDRGAFF.

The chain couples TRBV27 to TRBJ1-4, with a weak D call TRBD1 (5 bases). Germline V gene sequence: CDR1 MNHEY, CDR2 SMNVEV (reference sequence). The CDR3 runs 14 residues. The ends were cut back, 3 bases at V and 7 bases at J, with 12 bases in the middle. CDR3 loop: CASSFGTGPEKLFF. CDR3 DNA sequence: TGTGCCAGCAGTTTCGGGACGGGACCTGAAAAACTGTTTTTT.

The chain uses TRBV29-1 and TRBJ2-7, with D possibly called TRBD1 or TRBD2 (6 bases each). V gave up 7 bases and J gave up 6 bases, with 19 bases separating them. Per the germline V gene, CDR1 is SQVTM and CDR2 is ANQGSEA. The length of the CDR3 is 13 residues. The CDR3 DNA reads TGCAGCGGGCGCCTGAGGGGGGCGGGCGAGCAGTACTTC. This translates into CSGRLRGAGEQYF.

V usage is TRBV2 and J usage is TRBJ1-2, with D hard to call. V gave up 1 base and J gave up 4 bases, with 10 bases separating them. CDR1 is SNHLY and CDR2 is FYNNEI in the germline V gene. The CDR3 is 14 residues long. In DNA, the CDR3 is TGTGCCAGCAGTGAAGATGAGGATACCTATGGCTACACCTTC. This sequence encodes CASSEDEDTYGYTF. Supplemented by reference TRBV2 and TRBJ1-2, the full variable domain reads EPEVTQTPSHQVTQMGQEVILRCVPISNHLYFYWYRQILGQKVEFLVSFYNNEISEKSEIFDDQFSVERPDGSNFTLKIRSTKLEDSAMYFCASSEDEDTYGYTFGSGTRLTVV.

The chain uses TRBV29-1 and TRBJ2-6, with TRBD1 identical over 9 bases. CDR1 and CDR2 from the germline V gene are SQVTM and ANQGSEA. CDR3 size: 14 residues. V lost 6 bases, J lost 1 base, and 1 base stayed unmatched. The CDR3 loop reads CSVGTGSGANVLTF. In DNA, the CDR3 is TGCAGCGTGGGGACAGGGTCTGGGGCCAACGTCCTGACTTTC. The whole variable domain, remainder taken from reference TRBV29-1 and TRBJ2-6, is SAVISQKPSRDICQRGTSLTIQCQVDSQVTMMFWYRQQPGQSLTLIATANQGSEATYESGFVIDKFPISRPNLTFSTLTVSNMSPEDSSIYLCSVGTGSGANVLTFGAGSRLTVL.

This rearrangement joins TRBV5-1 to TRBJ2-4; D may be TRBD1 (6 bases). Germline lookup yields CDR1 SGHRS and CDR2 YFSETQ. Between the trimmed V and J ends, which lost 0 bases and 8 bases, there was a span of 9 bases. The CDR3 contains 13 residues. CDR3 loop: CASSLVGQDIQYF. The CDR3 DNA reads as TGCGCCAGCAGCTTGGTGGGACAAGACATTCAGTACTTC.

The CDR3 spells CASSSAETQYF. The CDR3 DNA is TGCGCCAGCAGCTCCGCGGAGACCCAGTACTTC. V is TRBV5-1 and J is TRBJ2-5, with D uncertain. V gave up 3 bases and J gave up 5 bases, with 5 bases separating them. The germline CDR1 and CDR2 sequences are SGHRS and YFSETQ. CDR3 length equals 11 residues.